Listed below are T cell receptor beta chains from one sample, sequenced in a study of blood T cell repertoires in COVID-19. Method: immunoSEQ multiplex PCR; TCRdb's copy keeps in-frame clones and lacks some. The table records about 130,000 clones, 80% to 90% of them present only once. Sequencing used PBMCs or T cells enriched from blood (not recorded which). Receptor source: a woman aged 45-65 years who had recovered from COVID-19. CDR3s include the opening cysteine and the closing phenylalanine or tryptophan.

CDR3 length: 18; V gene: TRBV7-2; J gene: TRBJ2-3; CDR3 protein: CASSRRDEAGGRTDTQYF
CDR3 length: 12; V gene: TRBV29-1; J gene: TRBJ2-3; CDR3 protein: CSVVPGTDTQYF
CDR3 length: 14; V gene: TRBV11-2; J gene: TRBJ2-1; CDR3 protein: CASSLPGLANEQFF
CDR3 length: 15; V gene: TRBV19; J gene: TRBJ2-3; CDR3 protein: CASSGLAVSTDTQYF
CDR3 length: 16; V gene: TRBV5-1; J gene: TRBJ1-4; CDR3 protein: CASSSAGTDSNEKLFF
CDR3 length: 14; V gene: TRBV27; J gene: TRBJ2-7; CDR3 protein: CASIGSQGHNEQYF
CDR3 length: 11; V gene: TRBV6-2/TRBV6-3; J gene: TRBJ1-5; CDR3 protein: CASSQQSPQHF
CDR3 length: 16; V gene: TRBV27; J gene: TRBJ2-7; CDR3 protein: CASSRLIGTGGHEQYF
CDR3 length: 13; V gene: TRBV11-1; J gene: TRBJ1-2; CDR3 protein: CASSLRDSYGYTF
CDR3 length: 15; V gene: TRBV6-1; J gene: TRBJ1-6; CDR3 protein: CASSERATAYSPLHF
CDR3 length: 17; V gene: TRBV25-1; J gene: TRBJ1-1; CDR3 protein: CASSELRPGGEDTEAFF
CDR3 length: 13; V gene: TRBV19; J gene: TRBJ2-3; CDR3 protein: CASSPRFTDTQYF
CDR3 length: 18; V gene: TRBV5-1; J gene: TRBJ1-2; CDR3 protein: CASSSGQGTPLANYGYTF
CDR3 length: 16; V gene: TRBV4-3; J gene: TRBJ2-7; CDR3 protein: CASSQVLAGASYEQYF
CDR3 length: 16; V gene: TRBV10-3; J gene: TRBJ2-3; CDR3 protein: CAISVAGATSTDTQYF
CDR3 length: 12; V gene: TRBV5-4; J gene: TRBJ1-2; CDR3 protein: CASSPEGYGYTF
CDR3 length: 15; V gene: TRBV9; J gene: TRBJ2-7; CDR3 protein: CASSVGIDRTYEQYF
CDR3 length: 12; V gene: TRBV7-9; J gene: TRBJ2-7; CDR3 protein: CASPEMDNRWYF
CDR3 length: 16; V gene: TRBV5-6; J gene: TRBJ2-7; CDR3 protein: CASSPPGQGIPYEQYF
CDR3 length: 15; V gene: TRBV6-1; J gene: TRBJ1-2; CDR3 protein: CASSEAIAGNYGYTF
CDR3 length: 15; V gene: TRBV7-9; J gene: TRBJ2-5; CDR3 protein: CASSSGGQGGETQYF
CDR3 length: 17; V gene: TRBV7-2; J gene: TRBJ1-6; CDR3 protein: CASSLLGGQQYNSPLHF
CDR3 length: 14; V gene: TRBV16; J gene: TRBJ1-2; CDR3 protein: CASSQSTVNDGYTF
CDR3 length: 19; V gene: TRBV6-2/TRBV6-3; J gene: TRBJ2-3; CDR3 protein: CASSYSMDLSGGGTDTQYF
CDR3 length: 17; V gene: TRBV15; J gene: TRBJ2-7; CDR3 protein: CATSPPGKGLGSYEQYF
CDR3 length: 13; V gene: TRBV12-3/TRBV12-4; J gene: TRBJ1-1; CDR3 protein: CASSLEPGVEAFF
CDR3 length: 14; V gene: TRBV15; J gene: TRBJ2-7; CDR3 protein: CATSSTQGAYEQYF
CDR3 length: 13; V gene: TRBV12-3/TRBV12-4; J gene: TRBJ1-5; CDR3 protein: CASTKGWSQPQHF
CDR3 length: 17; V gene: TRBV11-2; J gene: TRBJ1-2; CDR3 protein: CASSLVFSGTGDYGYTF
CDR3 length: 13; V gene: TRBV7-2; J gene: TRBJ2-7; CDR3 protein: CASSLQGPYEQYF
CDR3 length: 15; V gene: TRBV19; J gene: TRBJ1-3; CDR3 protein: CASSEARLGGNTIYF
CDR3 length: 16; V gene: TRBV5-4; J gene: TRBJ2-2; CDR3 protein: CASTTNGGKNTGELFF
CDR3 length: 14; V gene: TRBV30; J gene: TRBJ2-2; CDR3 protein: CAWSVGTGTGELFF
CDR3 length: 15; V gene: TRBV11-2; J gene: TRBJ1-5; CDR3 protein: CASSLDPSGNQPQHF
CDR3 length: 16; V gene: TRBV19; J gene: TRBJ2-7; CDR3 protein: CASSTGLAGTTYEQYF
CDR3 length: 17; V gene: TRBV19; J gene: TRBJ2-6; CDR3 protein: CASTMTSGGSGANVLTF
CDR3 length: 18; V gene: TRBV5-6; J gene: TRBJ1-5; CDR3 protein: CASSLFPRARLISQPQHF
CDR3 length: 16; V gene: TRBV29-1; J gene: TRBJ2-1; CDR3 protein: CSVEDPTSGDYNEQFF
CDR3 length: 17; V gene: TRBV7-8; J gene: TRBJ2-1; CDR3 protein: CASSLELAGASYNEQFF
CDR3 length: 16; V gene: TRBV9; J gene: TRBJ2-1; CDR3 protein: CASSVGRDTRGNEQFF
CDR3 length: 15; V gene: TRBV7-2; J gene: TRBJ1-4; CDR3 protein: CASSPRTVLGEKLFF
CDR3 length: 13; V gene: TRBV27; J gene: TRBJ2-7; CDR3 protein: CASSDRGTYEQYF
CDR3 length: 18; V gene: TRBV5-8; J gene: TRBJ2-3; CDR3 protein: CASSLGASGGPSTDTQYF
CDR3 length: 15; V gene: TRBV7-9; J gene: TRBJ1-2; CDR3 protein: CASSSPDTANYGYTF
CDR3 length: 14; V gene: TRBV19; J gene: TRBJ2-5; CDR3 protein: CASSIGQVQETQYF
CDR3 length: 13; V gene: TRBV6-5; J gene: TRBJ2-5; CDR3 protein: CASTHGGQETQYF
CDR3 length: 12; V gene: TRBV12-5; J gene: TRBJ2-7; CDR3 protein: CASLAGRYEQYF
CDR3 length: 16; V gene: TRBV5-1; J gene: TRBJ1-2; CDR3 protein: CASSSQTGPNPYGYTF
CDR3 length: 16; V gene: TRBV10-3; J gene: TRBJ1-1; CDR3 protein: CAISELPGAMNTEAFF
CDR3 length: 13; V gene: TRBV30; J gene: TRBJ1-2; CDR3 protein: CAYIARDFGGYTF